Reported below is one T cell receptor (beta chain). This sample is drawn from a study of blood T cell repertoires in COVID-19. Germline-derived CDR1 and CDR2 are ENHRY and SYGVKD. The CDR3 loop spans 15 amino acids. J was trimmed by 0 bases and V by 2 bases; bases with no gene match: 2. In the original analysis: Nucleated cell counts were estimated from reference gene primer amplification. Assay used: immunoSEQ multiplex PCR; TCRdb lists only in-frame clones, some missing. The DNA was the basis for D and trimming; V, J and clone size are from that table. The top ten hold 4.2% of the sample, which has more than 200,000 clones, around four fifths seen once.

The chain recombines TRBV10-3 with TRBJ1-1, with 8 bases identical to TRBD1. This receptor was identified in a man aged 55 to 70 with acute or convalescent COVID-19. The specimen was peripheral blood. DNA of the CDR3: TGTGCCATCAGTGAGACGACAGGGGTGAACACTGAAGCTTTCTTT. This gives the protein CAISETTGVNTEAFF.